This TCR beta chain was recovered during a study of OX40 agonist ivuxolimab in advanced cancers. Sequenced by immunoSEQ multiplex PCR; TCRdb stores in-frame clones only, minus some. This sample has approximately 58,000 clones; roughly 88% occur once, and the top ten carry over 3%. Whole-study results and caveats: Researchers did not determine the expanded peripheral T cells' antigen specificity. The mean number of expanded clones was higher in CD8+ T cells than in CD4+.

The V and J ends lost 0 bases and 6 bases, in that order; junction bases with no gene match: 7. Per the germline V gene, CDR1 is MNHNS and CDR2 is SASEGT. The CDR3 runs 16 residues. To note about this clone: Its antigen remains unidentified.

The TCR originated in an adult with an advanced solid tumor such as melanoma, head and neck, liver or kidney cancer. The input for sequencing was CD4+ or CD8+ T cells sorted from blood, taken in a trial of the OX40 agonist ivuxolimab. The chain has TRBV6-1 and TRBJ1-2; 10 bases map to TRBD1. The chain's CDR3 is CASSEARTGGKNGYTF. CDR3 DNA: TGTGCCAGCAGTGAAGCCCGGACAGGGGGAAAAAATGGCTACACCTTC.